Listed here is a single T cell receptor beta chain. TCRdb reanalysed the 5' RACE reads using MiXCR and keeps one entry per CDR3 protein. The sample consists of roughly 520,000 distinct CDR3 sequences, about a fifth of them appearing once. Germline V gene sequence: CDR1 SGHAT, CDR2 FQNNGV. The CDR3 length is 15 residues. J lost 7 bases, V lost 3 bases, and 5 bases had no gene match. The data belong to a study of T cells after yellow fever vaccination. This chain joins TRBV11-2 and TRBJ2-1; 11 bases match TRBD2. The material was PBMCs, obtained roughly 20 days after the first yellow fever vaccination. This sequence originates from a man younger than 35 who received the YFV17D yellow fever vaccine. The CDR3 loop reads CASSFLTSGENEQFF. CDR3 nucleotides: TGTGCCAGCAGCTTCCTGACTAGCGGGGAGAATGAGCAGTTCTTC.